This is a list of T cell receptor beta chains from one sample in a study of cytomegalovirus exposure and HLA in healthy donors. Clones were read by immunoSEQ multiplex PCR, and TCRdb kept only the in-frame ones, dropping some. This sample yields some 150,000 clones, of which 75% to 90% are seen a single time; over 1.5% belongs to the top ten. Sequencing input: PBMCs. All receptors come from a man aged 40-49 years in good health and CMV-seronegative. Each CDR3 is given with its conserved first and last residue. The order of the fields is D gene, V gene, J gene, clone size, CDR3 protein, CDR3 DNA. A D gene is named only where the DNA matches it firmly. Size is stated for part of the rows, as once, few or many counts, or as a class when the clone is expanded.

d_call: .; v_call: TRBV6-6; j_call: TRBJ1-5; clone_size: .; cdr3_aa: CASRLQGSGNQPQHF; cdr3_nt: TGTGCCAGCAGGTTACAGGGAAGTGGCAATCAGCCCCAGCATTTT
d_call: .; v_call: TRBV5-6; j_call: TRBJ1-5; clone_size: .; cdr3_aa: CASCRGMDQPQHF; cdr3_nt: TGTGCCAGCTGCAGGGGCATGGATCAGCCCCAGCATTTT
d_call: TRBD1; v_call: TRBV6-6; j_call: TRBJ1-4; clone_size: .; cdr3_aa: CASALRGPRTNEKLFF; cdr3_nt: TGTGCCAGCGCGTTGAGGGGGCCACGAACTAATGAAAAACTGTTTTTT
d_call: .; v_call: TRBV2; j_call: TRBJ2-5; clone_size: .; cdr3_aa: CASSEFTVQETQYF; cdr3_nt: TGTGCCAGCAGTGAATTCACGGTTCAAGAGACCCAGTACTTC
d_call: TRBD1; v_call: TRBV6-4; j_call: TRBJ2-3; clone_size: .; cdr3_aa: CASSPTGESDTQYF; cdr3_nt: TGTGCCAGCAGCCCGACAGGGGAGTCAGATACGCAGTATTTT
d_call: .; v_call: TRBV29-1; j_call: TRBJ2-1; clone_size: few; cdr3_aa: CSVWAGRYNEQFF; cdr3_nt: TGCAGCGTTTGGGCGGGGCGATACAATGAGCAGTTCTTC
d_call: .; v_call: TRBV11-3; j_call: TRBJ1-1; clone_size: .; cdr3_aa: CASSLEHANTEAFF; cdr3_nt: TGTGCCAGCAGCTTAGAACACGCGAACACTGAAGCTTTCTTT
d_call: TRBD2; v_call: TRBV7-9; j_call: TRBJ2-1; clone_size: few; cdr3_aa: CASSPRLADYNEQFF; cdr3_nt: TGTGCCAGCAGCCCGCGACTAGCGGATTACAATGAGCAGTTCTTC
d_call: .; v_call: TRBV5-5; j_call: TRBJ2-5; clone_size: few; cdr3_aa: CASSLGGSQGPIETQYF; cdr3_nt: TGTGCCAGCAGCTTGGGAGGTTCGCAGGGGCCCATAGAGACCCAGTACTTC
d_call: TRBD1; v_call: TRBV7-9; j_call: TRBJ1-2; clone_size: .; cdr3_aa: CSSSLGGRPYSSYGYTF; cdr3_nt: TGTTCCAGCAGCTTAGGGGGCAGGCCTTACTCTTCATATGGCTACACCTTC
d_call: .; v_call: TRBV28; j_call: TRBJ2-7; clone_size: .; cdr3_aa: CASSPVASEVYEQYF; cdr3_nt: TGTGCCAGCAGCCCCGTTGCTAGCGAGGTCTACGAGCAGTACTTC
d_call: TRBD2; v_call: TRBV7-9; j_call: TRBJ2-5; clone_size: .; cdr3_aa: CASSLPGLAGVEQYF; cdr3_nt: TGTGCCAGTAGCTTACCAGGACTAGCGGGGGTAGAGCAGTACTTC
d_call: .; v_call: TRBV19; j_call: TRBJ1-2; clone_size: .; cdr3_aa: CASTSDQGLANYGYTF; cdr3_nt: TGTGCCAGTACTAGCGACCAGGGTCTTGCTAACTATGGCTACACCTTC
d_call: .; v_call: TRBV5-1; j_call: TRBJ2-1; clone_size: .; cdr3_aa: CASSLEGATYNEQFF; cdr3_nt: TGCGCCAGCAGCTTGGAGGGAGCAACCTACAATGAGCAGTTCTTC
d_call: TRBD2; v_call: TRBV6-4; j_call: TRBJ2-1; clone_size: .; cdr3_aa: CASSGGSGGYNEQFF; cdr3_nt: TGTGCCAGCAGTGGGGGTAGCGGGGGTTACAATGAGCAGTTCTTC
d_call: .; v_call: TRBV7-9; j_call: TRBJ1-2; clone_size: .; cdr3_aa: CASSLESGDGYTF; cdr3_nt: TGTGCCAGCAGCTTAGAGTCAGGGGATGGCTACACCTTC
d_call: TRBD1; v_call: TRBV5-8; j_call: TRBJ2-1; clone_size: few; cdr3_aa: CASSSRDRGHNEQFF; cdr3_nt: TGTGCCAGCAGCTCCCGGGACAGGGGGCACAATGAGCAGTTCTTC